This is a list of T cell receptor beta chains from one sample in a study of CXCR3-negative and CXCR3-positive naive CD8 T cells. TCRdb reprocessed the 5' RACE reads, keeping one entry per CDR3 protein, no DNA. The table counts more than 45,000 distinct CDR3 sequences; more than 0.35% lies in the top ten. The sample taken for sequencing was naive CXCR3- CD8+ T cells from blood. The source of these receptors is a human donor in good health. Some clones in this sample may be carry-over from other donors' samples. Each CDR3 is given with its conserved first and last residue. The order of the fields is V gene, clone size, J gene, CDR3 protein. Part of the rows lack a size; the others show once, few, many or a class for expanded clones.

V: TRBV7-2
size: .
J: TRBJ2-2
CDR3: CASSSTLRTPRYWTGELFF

V: TRBV6-5
size: .
J: TRBJ2-3
CDR3: CASKQTRGGIPDTQYF

V: TRBV20-1
size: .
J: TRBJ2-1
CDR3: CSAGSSGGAYDEQFF

V: TRBV29-1
size: .
J: TRBJ1-1
CDR3: CSARGSTVNTEAFF

V: TRBV7-8
size: .
J: TRBJ2-1
CDR3: CASSLFSGGSDEQFF

V: TRBV28
size: .
J: TRBJ1-2
CDR3: CASSFPPEGRNGYTF

V: TRBV9
size: .
J: TRBJ1-6
CDR3: CASSFKDRAANSPLHF

V: TRBV28
size: .
J: TRBJ1-4
CDR3: CASIPTGDGEKLFF

V: TRBV7-2
size: .
J: TRBJ2-7
CDR3: CASSLQPYEQYF

V: TRBV6-5
size: .
J: TRBJ2-1
CDR3: CASSYSYFASGPEQFF

V: TRBV7-2
size: .
J: TRBJ2-5
CDR3: CASSPSKAGGLQETQYF

V: TRBV6-5
size: .
J: TRBJ2-2
CDR3: CASSYSIQRGDRGAGELFF

V: TRBV7-9
size: .
J: TRBJ2-7
CDR3: CASSKGHALSYEQYF

V: TRBV7-8
size: .
J: TRBJ2-3
CDR3: CASSLGPTDTQYF

V: TRBV4-3
size: .
J: TRBJ1-1
CDR3: CASSPQGARNTEAFF

V: TRBV7-2
size: .
J: TRBJ2-7
CDR3: CASSSWTGYEQYF

V: TRBV2
size: .
J: TRBJ2-1
CDR3: CASSEKASGGTEQFF

V: TRBV6-6
size: .
J: TRBJ2-3
CDR3: CASSTRGPDTQYF

V: TRBV19
size: .
J: TRBJ1-1
CDR3: CASTKKDMWTEAFF

V: TRBV18
size: .
J: TRBJ2-3
CDR3: CASSPKGFLKTGDEVYTNTQYF

V: TRBV29-1
size: .
J: TRBJ2-7
CDR3: CSVGTGASYEQYF

V: TRBV28
size: .
J: TRBJ1-4
CDR3: CASTFEGRGNEKLFF

V: TRBV7-6
size: .
J: TRBJ2-2
CDR3: CASSPPPGTPNTGELFF

V: TRBV10-1
size: .
J: TRBJ2-7
CDR3: CASSEAPGHSYEQYF

V: TRBV7-9
size: .
J: TRBJ2-2
CDR3: CASSLLDGPNTGELFF

V: TRBV28
size: .
J: TRBJ2-1
CDR3: CASSLDRSSGGANEQFF

V: TRBV5-1
size: .
J: TRBJ1-2
CDR3: CASSLETGTNYGYTF

V: TRBV29-1
size: .
J: TRBJ2-3
CDR3: CSVKLAGGTVTDTQYF

V: TRBV15
size: medium-sized
J: TRBJ2-7
CDR3: CATSRDRGLWEQYF

V: TRBV2
size: .
J: TRBJ2-7
CDR3: CASSEGQGTPYEQYF

V: TRBV20-1
size: .
J: TRBJ1-1
CDR3: CSARGDRVMNTEAFF

V: TRBV7-9
size: .
J: TRBJ2-7
CDR3: CASSLTGTYEQYF

V: TRBV6-2/TRBV6-3
size: .
J: TRBJ2-7
CDR3: CASSYGLAGPYEQYF

V: TRBV5-1
size: .
J: TRBJ2-7
CDR3: CASSLVGLLDEQYF

V: TRBV12-3/TRBV12-4
size: .
J: TRBJ2-1
CDR3: CASSRQGGPYNEQFF

V: TRBV19
size: .
J: TRBJ2-1
CDR3: CASRPGTRSYNEQFF

V: TRBV20-1
size: .
J: TRBJ2-1
CDR3: CSATGLADINEQFF

V: TRBV29-1
size: .
J: TRBJ2-5
CDR3: CSVEDFGQDGETQYF

V: TRBV28
size: .
J: TRBJ1-1
CDR3: CASSYTDRHTEAFF

V: TRBV18
size: .
J: TRBJ2-5
CDR3: CASSREPLPETQYF

V: TRBV20-1
size: .
J: TRBJ1-1
CDR3: CSASIGVIGAEAFF